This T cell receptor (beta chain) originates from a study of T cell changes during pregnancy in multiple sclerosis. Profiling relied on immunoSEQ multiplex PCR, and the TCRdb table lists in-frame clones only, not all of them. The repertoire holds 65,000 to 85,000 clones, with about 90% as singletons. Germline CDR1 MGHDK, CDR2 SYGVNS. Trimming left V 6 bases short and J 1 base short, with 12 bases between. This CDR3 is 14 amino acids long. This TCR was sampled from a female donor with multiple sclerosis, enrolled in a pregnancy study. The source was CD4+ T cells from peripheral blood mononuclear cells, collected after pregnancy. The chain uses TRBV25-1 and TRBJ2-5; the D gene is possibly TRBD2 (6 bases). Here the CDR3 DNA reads TGTGCCAGCAGAATCACCGGGGGCCAAGAGACCCAGTACTTC. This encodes CASRITGGQETQYF.